This T cell receptor (beta chain) was identified during a study of Graves' ophthalmopathy and Graves' hyperthyroidism. Orbital computed tomography, together with clinical symptoms, serum thyroxine, TRAb and thyroid ultrasound, was used for diagnosis. Overall study findings and caveats: Most thyroid clonotypes with frequency above 0.001 were detected in blood too. Predictions made by the model for ophthalmopathy progression reached over 55% sensitivity and around 72% specificity. A model built from 13 signatures distinguished ophthalmopathy from stable hyperthyroidism with 87.88% sensitivity and about 80% specificity.

Germline-derived CDR1 and CDR2 are LNHDA and SQIVND (reference sequence). The CDR3 contains 17 residues. V dropped 3 bases and J dropped 4 bases, with 21 bases sitting between them. This clonotype was observed many times. Its matching antigen is unknown. RNA transcripts served as template for amplifying TCR beta CDR3 sequences. HTBI primers served in a first-round RT-PCR, which a second-round multiplex PCR followed. MiXCR was run by TCRdb on the multiplex PCR reads, yielding one entry per CDR3 protein. The sample holds more than 1,000,000 distinct CDR3 sequences; about 38% are singletons and the top ten take 11%.

The source material was peripheral blood or thyroid tissue (not recorded which). This clonotype originated in an adult man with Graves' hyperthyroidism. The rearrangement uses TRBV19 and TRBJ1-1; D gene unclear. The CDR3 bases are TGTGCCAGTAGTATTTGGTTGGGTGAAGAAATCACCACTGAAGCTTTCTTT. It yields the protein CASSIWLGEEITTEAFF.